The sequence of this T cell receptor beta chain was determined in a study of T-cell reconstitution after alpha-beta-depleted transplantation in children. Preparing the TCRbeta library involved the use of unique molecular identifiers. Each CDR3 protein is one row after TCRdb ran MiXCR on the PCR reads. The sample lists approximately 3,800 distinct CDR3 sequences, around 10% occurring once. Study observations and caveats: Alpha-beta T cells present about two months after transplant were reported to originate from several hundred expanded graft clones. TCRbeta diversity was high at day 60 in some patients (a result of surviving recipient T cells and thymic progenitors). It was newly produced T cells that mostly accounted for T-cell counts and diversity one year after transplant.

This clonotype was recorded a few times. Its antigen is still unknown. This CDR3 has 16 amino acids. The ends lost 5 bases at V and 1 base at J; junction bases unmatched: 8. CDR1 is SEHNR, CDR2 FQNEAQ, per germline (reference sequence). Sequenced material: PBMCs, mostly from graft donor cells, taken 180 days after TCRalphabeta/CD19-depleted stem cell transplant. The chain recombines TRBV7-9 with TRBJ2-7, with 10 bases aligning to TRBD1. This receptor was taken from a male patient aged 2 to 9 who had a stem cell transplant for acute lymphoblastic leukemia, so the T cells may come from the graft donor. The CDR3 sequence: CASSIRRDRGSYEQYF. As DNA, the CDR3 is TGTGCCAGCAGCATCCGCCGGGACAGGGGATCCTACGAGCAGTACTTC.